The 10 T cell receptor beta chains in this list originate from one sample, sequenced in a study of beta chain features in type 1 diabetes (dated 2018 in TCRdb). Here is what the overall study found, with its caveats: Type 1 diabetes patients showed a moderate but significant shortening of TCRB CDR3 length in all four CD4+ subsets.

The library came from the immunoSEQ multiplex PCR assay. The High Capacity cDNA Reverse Transcription Kit was used to reverse transcribe all of the isolated RNA, meaning that expressed TCRB transcripts were what got sequenced. TCRdb's version of the immuneACCESS table is confined to in-frame rearrangements and falls short of the full clone set. An unresolved V gene accounts for under half of the shortfall where checked; the remainder is of unknown origin. The sample table shows some 170,000 clones, and almost 65% are seen once. Of the sample, 0.08% to 0.095% falls within the top ten clones. Their target antigens are unknown. The material sequenced was naive CD4+ T cells from blood. This specimen's cell subset or site label, per the study, means: true naive CD4+ T cells. The source of these receptors is a man younger than 45 with type 1 diabetes.

V and J are TRBV7-2 and TRBJ2-3, with 8 bases matching TRBD2. CDR1 and CDR2 (germline): SGHTA, FQGNSA. The V gene end was trimmed by 3 bases and the J gene end by 1 base; junction bases not matched to a gene: 3. This CDR3 region has 15 residues. CDR3 coding DNA: TGTGCCAGCAGCTTCGGGCGGGGGGGCACAGATACGCAGTATTTT. Its protein is CASSFGRGGTDTQYF.

The chain couples TRBV29-1 to TRBJ2-5; unclear D gene. The CDR3 extends over 14 amino acids. Germline lookup yields CDR1 SQVTM and CDR2 ANQGSEA. With 4 bases removed from V and 1 base from J, the gap between germline ends came to 13 bases. The chain's CDR3 is CSVVPWTAQETQYF. DNA for the CDR3: TGCAGCGTTGTTCCCTGGACGGCCCAAGAGACCCAGTACTTC.

This chain links TRBV9 with TRBJ1-2; D remains unclear. Trimming took 4 bases from V and 4 from J, leaving 17 bases between them. The CDR3 sequence is 15 residues long. The germline V gene encodes CDR1 SGDLS and CDR2 YYNGEE. CDR3 sequence (DNA): TGTGCCAGCAGCTCCCCCGGCAGGCCTTTCTATGGCTACACCTTC. The encoded protein is CASSSPGRPFYGYTF.

This clone was observed a few times. The chain has TRBV30 and TRBJ2-7, with D tentatively TRBD2 (5 bases). The CDR3 has 12 residues. The germline gives CDR1 GTSNPN, CDR2 SVGIG (reference sequence). V lost 5 bases and J lost 3, with 11 bases in between. The CDR3 region is CAWGRHDYEQYF. CDR3 bases: TGTGCCTGGGGGAGACACGACTACGAGCAGTACTTC.

The rearrangement joins TRBV4-2 to TRBJ2-3; 10 nucleotides agree with TRBD1. V lost 1 base and J lost 6; bases outside the gene matches: 7. CDR3 size: 16 residues. The V gene's germline CDR1 is LGHNA and CDR2 YNFKEQ. The CDR3 coding sequence is TGTGCCAGCAGCCAAGTGAGACAGGGGGCGCGGGATACGCAGTATTTT. Its protein is CASSQVRQGARDTQYF.

V is TRBV4-3 and J is TRBJ2-7; TRBD2 matches at 12 bases. The CDR3 extends over 17 amino acids. V lost 3 bases, J lost 0 bases, and 6 bases stayed unmatched. Germline V lookup: CDR1 LGHNA, CDR2 YSLEER. The CDR3 DNA sequence: TGCGCCAGCAGCCATGGACTAGCGGGGCCCAGCTCCTACGAGCAGTACTTC. This gives the protein CASSHGLAGPSSYEQYF.

This sequence joins TRBV9 and TRBJ2-3; 7 positions match TRBD2. The V segment lost 3 bases and the J segment 0 bases; nucleotides outside the gene matches: 10. The V gene's germline CDR1 is SGDLS and CDR2 YYNGEE. The CDR3 is 17 residues long. The DNA of the CDR3 is TGTGCCAGCAGCGCCCGCGGCGGGGGAGCCAGCACAGATACGCAGTATTTT. This sequence encodes CASSARGGGASTDTQYF.

This clone was seen only a few times. The rearrangement joins TRBV5-1 to TRBJ1-2; no definite D call. Per germline, CDR1 SGHRS and CDR2 YFSETQ. Trimming shortened V by 0 bases and J by 3 bases, and 9 bases separated the two germline ends. The CDR3 has 14 residues. CDR3 in amino acids: CASSLVSSDYGYTF. In DNA form, the CDR3 reads TGCGCCAGCAGCTTGGTGTCATCAGACTATGGCTACACCTTC.

This clone was recorded a few times. V is TRBV29-1 and J is TRBJ2-6, with D perhaps TRBD1 (5 bases). The V end lost 0 bases, the J end lost 3 bases, and 6 bases lay between the germline ends. This CDR3 is built from 14 residues. Per germline, CDR1 SQVTM and CDR2 ANQGSEA. The CDR3 loop reads CSVEEGLGANVLTF. As DNA, the CDR3 is TGCAGCGTTGAAGAGGGGCTTGGGGCCAACGTCCTGACTTTC. Based on the CDR3 plus reference TRBV29-1 and TRBJ2-6, the full variable domain is SAVISQKPSRDICQRGTSLTIQCQVDSQVTMMFWYRQQPGQSLTLIATANQGSEATYESGFVIDKFPISRPNLTFSTLTVSNMSPEDSSIYLCSVEEGLGANVLTFGAGSRLTVL.

This chain links TRBV7-2 with TRBJ2-7; a weak D match, TRBD1 (6 bases). The V gene lost 1 base and the J gene lost 3 bases, with 10 bases spanning the gap. This CDR3 spans 14 amino acids. Germline-derived CDR1 and CDR2 are SGHTA and FQGNSA. As DNA, the CDR3 is TGTGCCAGCAGCTTAGGACAGGAAAACTACGAGCAGTACTTC. Protein product: CASSLGQENYEQYF. Looking up the rest from reference TRBV7-2 and TRBJ2-7 gives the full variable domain: GAGVSQSPSNKVTEKGKDVELRCDPISGHTALYWYRQSLGQGLEFLIYFQGNSAPDKSGLPSDRFSAERTGGSVSTLTIQRTQQEDSAVYLCASSLGQENYEQYFGPGTRLTVT.